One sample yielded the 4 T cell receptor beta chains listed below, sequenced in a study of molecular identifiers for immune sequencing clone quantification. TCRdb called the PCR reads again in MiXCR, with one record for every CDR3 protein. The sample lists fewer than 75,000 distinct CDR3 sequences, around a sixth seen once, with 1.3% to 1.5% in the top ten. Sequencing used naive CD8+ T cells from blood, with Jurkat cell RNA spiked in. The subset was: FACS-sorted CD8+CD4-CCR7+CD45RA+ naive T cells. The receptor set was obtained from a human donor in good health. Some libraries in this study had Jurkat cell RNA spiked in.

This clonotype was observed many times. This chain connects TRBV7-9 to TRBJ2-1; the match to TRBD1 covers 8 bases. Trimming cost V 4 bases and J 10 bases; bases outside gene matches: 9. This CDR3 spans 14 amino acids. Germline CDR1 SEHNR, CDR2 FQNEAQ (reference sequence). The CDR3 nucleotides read TGTGCCAGCAGCTCAAAGACAGGGGAAAGAGAGCAGTTCTTC. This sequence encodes CASSSKTGEREQFF.

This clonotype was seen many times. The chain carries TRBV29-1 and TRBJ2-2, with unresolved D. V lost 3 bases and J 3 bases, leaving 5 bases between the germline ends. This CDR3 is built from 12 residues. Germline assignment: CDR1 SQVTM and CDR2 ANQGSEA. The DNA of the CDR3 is TGCAGCGTTGAGCGCGACACCGGGGAGCTGTTTTTT. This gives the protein CSVERDTGELFF.

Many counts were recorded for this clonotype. The CDR3 protein is CAWSVSSNDIEQFF. DNA for the CDR3: TGTGCCTGGAGTGTCAGCAGTAATGATATTGAGCAGTTCTTC. The V gene is TRBV30, the J gene TRBJ2-1; D gene uncertain. Trimming took off 0 bases at V and 9 bases at J, with 15 bases between the two ends. The CDR3 spans 14 residues. The V gene's germline CDR1 is GTSNPN and CDR2 SVGIG (reference sequence).

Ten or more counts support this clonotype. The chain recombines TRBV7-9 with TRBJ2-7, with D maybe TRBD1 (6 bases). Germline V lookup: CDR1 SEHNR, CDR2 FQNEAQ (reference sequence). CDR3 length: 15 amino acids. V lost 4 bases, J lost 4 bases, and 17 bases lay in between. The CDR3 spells CASSSTNREIYEQYF. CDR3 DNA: TGTGCCAGCAGCTCGACCAACAGGGAAATTTACGAGCAGTACTTC.